This is a list of T cell receptor beta chains from one sample in a study of cytomegalovirus exposure and HLA in healthy donors. The repertoire was sequenced with immunoSEQ multiplex PCR; TCRdb's copy has only in-frame clones and lacks some. This table has under 150,000 clones, roughly three fifths appearing once. The sample taken for sequencing was PBMCs. Every receptor here comes from a middle-aged woman in good health and CMV-seropositive. CDR3s include the opening cysteine and the closing phenylalanine or tryptophan. A D gene is named only where the DNA matches it firmly. Where a row states a size, it is once, few, many or the class of an expanded clone; other rows omit it.

j_call | d_call | v_call | clone_size | cdr3_aa | cdr3_nt
TRBJ1-1 | TRBD1 | TRBV7-9 | - | CASSLTGGGYTKAFF | TGTGCCAGCTCCTTGACAGGGGGCGGGTACACTAAAGCTTTCTTT
TRBJ2-3 | - | TRBV11-2 | - | CASSLEPHEGKYF | TGTGCCAGCAGCTTAGAGCCCCACGAGGGCAAGTATTTT
TRBJ1-3 | - | TRBV28 | - | CASSIISGNTIYF | TGTGCCAGCAGTATTATTTCTGGAAACACCATATATTTT
TRBJ2-3 | - | TRBV5-1 | - | CASSLERDTDTQYF | TGCGCCAGCAGCTTGGAACGCGACACAGATACGCAGTATTTT
TRBJ1-4 | - | TRBV2 | - | CASSFSRGLLFF | TGTGCCAGCAGTTTCTCCAGGGGTTTACTGTTTTTT
TRBJ2-7 | TRBD2 | TRBV28 | - | CASRGSGSFYEQYF | TGTGCCAGCAGGGGTAGCGGGAGTTTCTACGAGCAGTACTTC
TRBJ2-1 | TRBD2 | TRBV5-1 | - | CASSEGTSVGGNEQFF | TGCGCCAGCAGTGAAGGGACTAGCGTGGGGGGCAATGAGCAGTTCTTC
TRBJ1-2 | - | TRBV11-2 | - | CASSYGGALGYTF | TGTGCCAGCAGCTACGGGGGAGCCTTAGGCTACACCTTC
TRBJ1-2 | - | TRBV7-6 | few | CASSLAATPNYGYTF | TGTGCCAGCAGCTTAGCGGCCACACCCAACTATGGCTACACCTTC
TRBJ1-3 | - | TRBV5-4 | - | CASSLQGITPGGNTIYF | TGTGCCAGCAGCTTGCAGGGCATCACTCCGGGTGGAAACACCATATATTTT
TRBJ1-1 | - | TRBV19 | few | CASDTLQNTEAFF | TGTGCCAGCGACACTCTGCAGAACACTGAAGCTTTCTTT
TRBJ2-1 | TRBD2 | TRBV18 | - | CASSPLGAGAYNEQFF | TGTGCCAGCTCACCCCTAGGTGCGGGAGCCTACAATGAGCAGTTCTTC
TRBJ2-5 | - | TRBV7-3 | few | CASSLTSGAGGETQYF | TGTGCCAGCAGCTTAACTTCGGGAGCGGGTGGGGAGACCCAGTACTTC
TRBJ2-7 | TRBD2 | TRBV7-2 | - | CASSSNSGGSYEQYF | TGTGCCAGCAGCTCCAATTCCGGGGGGTCCTACGAGCAGTACTTC
TRBJ2-5 | - | TRBV7-6 | - | CASSSGLIRIGTQYF | TGTGCCAGCAGCTCCGGACTAATAAGAATTGGGACCCAGTACTTC
TRBJ1-1 | TRBD1 | TRBV9 | - | CASTLEDRADTEAFF | TGTGCCAGCACCCTAGAGGACAGGGCGGACACTGAAGCTTTCTTT
TRBJ2-2 | TRBD2 | TRBV9 | - | CASSPSGRASGELFF | TGTGCCAGCAGCCCTAGCGGGAGGGCCTCTGGGGAGCTGTTTTTT
TRBJ1-1 | - | TRBV5-1 | - | CASSQSSTGNTEAFF | TGCGCCAGCAGCCAATCCTCGACAGGGAACACTGAAGCTTTCTTT
TRBJ2-7 | TRBD1 | TRBV6-1 | - | CASSRPGTGTYEQYF | TGTGCCAGCAGTCGTCCCGGGACAGGGACCTACGAGCAGTACTTC
TRBJ2-1 | TRBD2 | TRBV7-9 | - | CASSLGSGGVDEQFF | TGTGCCAGCAGCTTAGGATCGGGGGGTGTGGATGAGCAGTTCTTC
TRBJ1-2 | - | TRBV18 | few | CASSPTSLWGGSSYGYTF | TGTGCCAGCTCACCTACCAGCCTATGGGGGGGATCGAGCTATGGCTACACCTTC
TRBJ2-1 | - | TRBV7-9 | - | CASSVWGVASYNEQFF | TGTGCCAGCAGCGTTTGGGGGGTAGCCTCCTACAATGAGCAGTTCTTC
TRBJ2-7 | TRBD1 | TRBV9 | - | CASSETGSQGEQYF | TGTGCCAGCAGCGAGACAGGGTCCCAGGGAGAGCAGTACTTC
TRBJ2-5 | - | TRBV5-4 | - | CASSREVQGRGETQYF | TGTGCCAGCAGCCGCGAGGTACAGGGAAGAGGAGAGACCCAGTACTTC
TRBJ2-1 | - | TRBV7-3 | few | CASSLRDGNEQFF | TGTGCCAGCAGCTTGCGGGATGGTAATGAGCAGTTCTTC
TRBJ2-7 | TRBD2 | TRBV9 | once | CASSVVWEGGLSEQYF | TGTGCCAGCAGCGTAGTTTGGGAGGGAGGGTTGAGCGAGCAGTACTTC
TRBJ2-3 | - | TRBV9 | - | CASSKTSITDTQYF | TGTGCCAGCAGCAAAACTAGCATAACAGATACGCAGTATTTT
TRBJ1-3 | - | TRBV6-1 | - | CASSEDRYSGNTIYF | TGTGCCAGCAGTGAAGACAGATACTCTGGAAACACCATATATTTT
TRBJ1-2 | - | TRBV19 | - | CASSITYTMRGYTF | TGTGCCAGTAGTATAACCTACACTATGCGCGGCTACACCTTC
TRBJ1-2 | TRBD1 | TRBV30 | - | CAWSGLTGIRYTF | TGTGCCTGGAGTGGCTTGACAGGGATCCGCTACACCTTC
TRBJ1-2 | - | TRBV18 | - | CASPTGLNYGYTF | TGTGCCAGCCCTACGGGGTTGAACTATGGCTACACCTTC
TRBJ1-4 | - | TRBV28 | - | CASSPGSTNEKLFF | TGTGCCAGCAGCCCCGGTTCAACTAATGAAAAACTGTTTTTT
TRBJ2-6 | - | TRBV7-3 | few | CASSLTGDRDSGGANVLTF | TGTGCCAGCAGCTTAACGGGCGACAGGGACTCGGGTGGGGCCAACGTCCTGACTTTC
TRBJ2-4 | - | TRBV2 | few | CASSEREAVIRDLNIQYF | TGTGCCAGCAGTGAACGTGAGGCGGTGATCCGGGATTTAAACATTCAGTACTTC
TRBJ2-7 | TRBD2 | TRBV5-4 | once | CASSQELAASYEQYF | TGTGCCAGCAGCCAGGAACTAGCGGCCTCCTACGAGCAGTACTTC
TRBJ1-2 | TRBD1 | TRBV14 | - | CASSENRGYGYTF | TGTGCCAGCAGTGAAAACAGGGGCTATGGCTACACCTTC